This T cell receptor (beta chain) was sequenced for a study of T-cell memory formation after mild COVID-19. Study-level information: Clusters of TCRs were largely donor specific.

This clonotype has a handful of counts. The length of the CDR3 is 17 residues. V dropped 4 bases and J dropped 6 bases, with 23 bases sitting between them. The germline V gene encodes CDR1 SGHTA and CDR2 FQGNSA. TCR alpha and TCR beta cDNA libraries carrying sample barcodes and UMIs were produced by 5'RACE using constant-segment primers. A single record per CDR3 protein comes from TCRdb applying MiXCR to the 5' RACE reads. The sample records about 430,000 distinct CDR3 sequences, more than 15% being singletons. The receptor was isolated from a man in his late teens or twenties who had mild COVID-19 (a few samples of this study predate the infection). Cell type and time point are not known. Source material: PBMCs or a T cell subset sorted from them (not recorded which). V and J are TRBV7-2 and TRBJ2-3; a weak D match, TRBD2 (6 bases). CDR3: CASSSPAGGTRADTQYF. The CDR3 region has the DNA TGTGCCAGCAGCTCACCCGCTGGGGGGACGCGGGCGGATACGCAGTATTTT.